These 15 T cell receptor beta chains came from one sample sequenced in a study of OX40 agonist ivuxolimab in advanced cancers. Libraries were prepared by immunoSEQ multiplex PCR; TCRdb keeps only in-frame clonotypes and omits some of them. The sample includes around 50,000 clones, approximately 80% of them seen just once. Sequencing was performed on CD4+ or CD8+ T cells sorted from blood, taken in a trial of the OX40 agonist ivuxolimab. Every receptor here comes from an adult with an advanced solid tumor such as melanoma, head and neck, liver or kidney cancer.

In DNA, the CDR3 is TGTGCCAGCAGTTTATTCGGTAACTATGGCTACACCTTC. Protein sequence: CASSLFGNYGYTF. The chain employs TRBV28 and TRBJ1-2; D gene uncertain. Germline CDR1 and CDR2: MDHEN and SYDVKM. The CDR3 totals 13 residues. V was trimmed by 1 base and J by 1 base, leaving 4 bases between them.

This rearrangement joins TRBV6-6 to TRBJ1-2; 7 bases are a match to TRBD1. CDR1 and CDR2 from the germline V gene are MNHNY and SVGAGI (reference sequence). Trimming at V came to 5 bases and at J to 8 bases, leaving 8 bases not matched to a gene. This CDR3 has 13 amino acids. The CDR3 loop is CASSPGTASGYTF. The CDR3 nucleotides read TGTGCCAGCAGTCCCGGGACAGCGAGCGGCTACACCTTC.

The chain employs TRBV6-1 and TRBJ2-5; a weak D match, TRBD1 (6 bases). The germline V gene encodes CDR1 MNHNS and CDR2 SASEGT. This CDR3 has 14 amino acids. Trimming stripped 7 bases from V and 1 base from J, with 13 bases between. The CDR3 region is CASTLRGGQETQYF. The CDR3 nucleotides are TGTGCCAGCACCCTACGAGGGGGCCAAGAGACCCAGTACTTC.

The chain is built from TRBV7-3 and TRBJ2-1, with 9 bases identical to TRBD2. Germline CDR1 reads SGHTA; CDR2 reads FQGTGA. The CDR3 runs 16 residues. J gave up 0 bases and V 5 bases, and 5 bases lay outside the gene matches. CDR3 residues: CASSLAGSGSYNEQFF. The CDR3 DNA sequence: TGTGCCAGCAGCCTAGCGGGGTCGGGCTCCTACAATGAGCAGTTCTTC.

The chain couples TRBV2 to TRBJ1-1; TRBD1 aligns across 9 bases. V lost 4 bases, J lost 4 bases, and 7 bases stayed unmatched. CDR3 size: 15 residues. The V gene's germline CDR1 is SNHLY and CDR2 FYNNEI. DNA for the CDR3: TGTGCCAGCAGTGTTGGACAGGGGTTCGTCACTGAAGCTTTCTTT. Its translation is CASSVGQGFVTEAFF.

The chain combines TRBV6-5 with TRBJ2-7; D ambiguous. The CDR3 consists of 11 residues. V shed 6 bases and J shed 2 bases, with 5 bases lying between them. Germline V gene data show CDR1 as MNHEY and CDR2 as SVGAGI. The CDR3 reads CASRRAYEQYF. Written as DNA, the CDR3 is TGTGCCAGCAGAAGAGCCTACGAGCAGTACTTC.

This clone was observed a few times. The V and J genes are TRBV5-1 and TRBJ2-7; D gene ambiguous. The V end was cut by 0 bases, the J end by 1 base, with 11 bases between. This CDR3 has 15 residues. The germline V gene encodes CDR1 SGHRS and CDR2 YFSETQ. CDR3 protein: CASSLAARLSYEQYF. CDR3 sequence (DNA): TGCGCCAGCAGCTTGGCAGCGCGGCTTTCCTACGAGCAGTACTTC.

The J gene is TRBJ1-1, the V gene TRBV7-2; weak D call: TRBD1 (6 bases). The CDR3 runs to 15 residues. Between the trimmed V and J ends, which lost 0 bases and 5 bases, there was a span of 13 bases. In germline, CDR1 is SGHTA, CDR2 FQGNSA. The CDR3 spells CASSLAQGGGTEAFF. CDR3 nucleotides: TGTGCCAGCAGCTTAGCGCAAGGGGGAGGGACTGAAGCTTTCTTT.

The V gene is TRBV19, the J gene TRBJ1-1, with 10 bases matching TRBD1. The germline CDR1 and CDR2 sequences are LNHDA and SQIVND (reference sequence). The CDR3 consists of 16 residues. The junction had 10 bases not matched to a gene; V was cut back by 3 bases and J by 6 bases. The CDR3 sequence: CASSIVHTGTGAEAFF. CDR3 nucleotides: TGTGCCAGTAGTATCGTTCACACCGGGACAGGGGCTGAAGCTTTCTTT.

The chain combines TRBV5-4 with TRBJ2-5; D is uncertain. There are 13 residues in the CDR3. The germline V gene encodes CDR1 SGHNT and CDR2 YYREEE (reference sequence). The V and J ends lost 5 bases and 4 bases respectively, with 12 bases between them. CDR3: CASSDAMPETQYF. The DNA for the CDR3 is TGTGCCAGCAGTGATGCCATGCCAGAGACCCAGTACTTC. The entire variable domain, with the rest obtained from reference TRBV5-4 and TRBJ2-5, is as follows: ETGVTQSPTHLIKTRGQQVTLRCSSQSGHNTVSWYQQALGQGPQFIFQYYREEENGRGNFPPRFSGLQFPNYSSELNVNALELDDSALYLCASSDAMPETQYFGPGTRLLVL.

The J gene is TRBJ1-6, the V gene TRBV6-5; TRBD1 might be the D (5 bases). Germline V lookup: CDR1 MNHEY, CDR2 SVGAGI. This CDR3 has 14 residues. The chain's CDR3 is CAGAGSSYNSPLHF. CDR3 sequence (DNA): TGTGCTGGGGCGGGCAGCTCCTATAATTCACCCCTCCACTTT.

CDR3 nucleotide sequence: TGTGCCAGCAGCTTACCGGGACAACTGAATGCCGGGGAGCTGTTTTTT. It translates to CASSLPGQLNAGELFF. The chain employs TRBV7-9 and TRBJ2-2; a possible D gene is TRBD1 (6 bases). V shed 2 bases and J shed 6 bases, with 16 bases lying between them. Germline CDR1 and CDR2: SEHNR and FQNEAQ (reference sequence). The CDR3 has 16 amino acids.

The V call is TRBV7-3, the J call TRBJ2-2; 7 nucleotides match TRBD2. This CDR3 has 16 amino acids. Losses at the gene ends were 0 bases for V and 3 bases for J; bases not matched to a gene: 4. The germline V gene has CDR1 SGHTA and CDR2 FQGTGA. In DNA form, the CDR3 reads TGTGCCAGCAGCTTAACAGGGACTACCTACACCGGGGAGCTGTTTTTT. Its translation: CASSLTGTTYTGELFF. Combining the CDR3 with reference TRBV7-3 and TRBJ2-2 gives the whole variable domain GAGVSQTPSNKVTEKGKYVELRCDPISGHTALYWYRQSLGQGPEFLIYFQGTGAADDSGLPNDRFFAVRPEGSVSTLKIQRTERGDSAVYLCASSLTGTTYTGELFFGEGSRLTVL.

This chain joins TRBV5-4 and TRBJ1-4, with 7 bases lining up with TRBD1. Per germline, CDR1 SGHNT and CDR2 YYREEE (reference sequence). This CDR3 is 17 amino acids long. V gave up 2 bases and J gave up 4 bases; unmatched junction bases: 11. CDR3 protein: CASSFEDRVRGNEKLFF. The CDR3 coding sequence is TGTGCCAGCAGCTTTGAAGACAGGGTTAGGGGTAATGAAAAACTGTTTTTT.

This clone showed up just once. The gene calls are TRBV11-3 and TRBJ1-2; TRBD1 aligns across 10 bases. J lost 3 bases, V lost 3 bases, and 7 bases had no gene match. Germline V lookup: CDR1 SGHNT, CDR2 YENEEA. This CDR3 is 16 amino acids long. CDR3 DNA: TGTGCCAGCAGCTTCTCACCCGGACAGGGGGACTATGGCTACACCTTC. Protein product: CASSFSPGQGDYGYTF.